Included here is one TCR beta chain sequence, with context. Antigen unknown. These data originate in a study of blood T cells in healthy people across ages. This CDR3 is 15 amino acids long. Germline CDR1 and CDR2: MDHEN and SYDVKM. V shed 5 bases, J shed 6 bases, and the junction held 8 bases outside the gene matches. Study-wide results and limits: Long-lived and aged donors differed, with more naive CD4+ cells and higher diversity in the long-lived.

A second about 7 to 11 cycle PCR used barcoded and J-beta primers. TCRdb re-derived calls from the 5' RACE reads in MiXCR, one entry per CDR3 protein. The sample shows over 1.5 million distinct CDR3 sequences, about 50% of them seen only once. The V and J genes are TRBV28 and TRBJ2-3, with 10 bases lining up with TRBD2. Sequenced input: blood. The TCR originated in a woman in her 40s in good health. The chain's CDR3 is CASSQSSGGDDTQYF. In DNA, the CDR3 is TGTGCCAGCAGTCAATCTAGCGGGGGTGACGATACGCAGTATTTT.